Listed below are T cell receptor beta chains from one sample, sequenced in a study of cytomegalovirus exposure and HLA in healthy donors. Sequencing used immunoSEQ multiplex PCR; TCRdb keeps in-frame clones, though not all of them. In all, the sample yields over 100,000 clones. The sample was PBMCs. All receptors come from a woman in her 40s in good health and CMV-seropositive. CDR3s include the opening cysteine and the closing phenylalanine or tryptophan. The D gene is left open where the match is weak.

V: TRBV30; J: TRBJ1-1; length: 13; D: .; DNA: TGTGCCTGGACTAACGCCCGTTTAACTGAAGCTTTCTTT; CDR3: CAWTNARLTEAFF
V: TRBV9; J: TRBJ1-2; length: 13; D: TRBD1; DNA: TGTGCCAGCAGCGACGGGACAGGGAATGGCTACACCTTC; CDR3: CASSDGTGNGYTF
V: TRBV30; J: TRBJ1-5; length: 13; D: .; DNA: TGTGCCTGGAGTCCCAGTAGCAATCAGCCCCAGCATTTT; CDR3: CAWSPSSNQPQHF
V: TRBV19; J: TRBJ2-2; length: 15; D: .; DNA: TGTGCCAGTAGTAGGGCGCCTACGAACACCGGGGAGCTGTTTTTT; CDR3: CASSRAPTNTGELFF
V: TRBV9; J: TRBJ1-2; length: 15; D: .; DNA: TGTGCCAGCGGCACAGGTGCGAGCCTTTTCTATGGCTACACCTTC; CDR3: CASGTGASLFYGYTF
V: TRBV7-3; J: TRBJ2-5; length: 14; D: TRBD2; DNA: TGTGCCAGCAGTAAGCGGGAGGGGAGGGAGACCCAGTACTTC; CDR3: CASSKREGRETQYF
V: TRBV7-3; J: TRBJ1-1; length: 16; D: TRBD1; DNA: TGTGCCAGCAGCTTAGGAGTTCCGACAGGGATCACTGAAGCTTTCTTT; CDR3: CASSLGVPTGITEAFF
V: TRBV6-5; J: TRBJ1-2; length: 13; D: .; DNA: TGTGCCAGCAGTTACCGGGTGGAAGACGGCTACACCTTC; CDR3: CASSYRVEDGYTF
V: TRBV7-3; J: TRBJ2-1; length: 13; D: .; DNA: TGTGCCAGCAGCAAGCGAGACGGGAATGAGCAGTTCTTC; CDR3: CASSKRDGNEQFF
V: TRBV7-2; J: TRBJ2-5; length: 15; D: .; DNA: TGTGCCAGCAGTTTAGGACACGCGTTAGATTGGACCCAGTACTTC; CDR3: CASSLGHALDWTQYF
V: TRBV5-4; J: TRBJ2-4; length: 14; D: .; DNA: TGTGCCAGCAGCTTGGCCGAGGCTATGGGCATTCAGTACTTC; CDR3: CASSLAEAMGIQYF
V: TRBV7-9; J: TRBJ2-7; length: 13; D: .; DNA: TGTGCCAGCAGCTCGGACGGTACGGGGGAGCAGTACTTC; CDR3: CASSSDGTGEQYF
V: TRBV5-4; J: TRBJ2-1; length: 15; D: .; DNA: TGTGCCAGCAGCTTGGGGCTAGTGGACTACAATGAGCAGTTCTTC; CDR3: CASSLGLVDYNEQFF
V: TRBV27; J: TRBJ2-3; length: 14; D: .; DNA: TGTGCCAGCAGTTTGGGACTTTACACAGATACGCAGTATTTT; CDR3: CASSLGLYTDTQYF
V: TRBV9; J: TRBJ2-7; length: 16; D: TRBD2; DNA: TGTGCCAGCAGCGTAGAAGGAATCGGCGGGAGCTACGAGCAGTACTTC; CDR3: CASSVEGIGGSYEQYF
V: TRBV7-2; J: TRBJ2-1; length: 14; D: .; DNA: TGTGCCAGCAGCCCCCCAGGGCTGGGCAATGAGCAGTTCTTC; CDR3: CASSPPGLGNEQFF
V: TRBV7-8; J: TRBJ1-4; length: 14; D: .; DNA: TGTGCCAGCAGCTTTGGGCAGTATAATGAAAAACTGTTTTTT; CDR3: CASSFGQYNEKLFF
V: TRBV5-4; J: TRBJ2-1; length: 16; D: TRBD2; DNA: TGTGCCAGCAGCTCCCCTAGCGGGAGTGAAAACAATGAGCAGTTCTTC; CDR3: CASSSPSGSENNEQFF
V: TRBV6-6; J: TRBJ2-1; length: 16; D: .; DNA: TGTGCCAGCAGTTTCGGACGGGGGGCCTCCTACAATGAGCAGTTCTTC; CDR3: CASSFGRGASYNEQFF
V: TRBV28; J: TRBJ2-7; length: 18; D: TRBD2; DNA: TGTGCCAGCATTCCTTTAGGGGCGAGACTAGCGGGAGATGGTGAGCAGTACTTC; CDR3: CASIPLGARLAGDGEQYF
V: TRBV6-5; J: TRBJ2-4; length: 15; D: TRBD1; DNA: TGTGCCAGCGCTTTTACAGGGGAGACCAAAAACATTCAGTACTTC; CDR3: CASAFTGETKNIQYF
V: TRBV7-9; J: TRBJ2-5; length: 17; D: .; DNA: TGTGCCAGCAGCTTAGGTCAGGGGCCCGGGCGCCAAGAGACCCAGTACTTC; CDR3: CASSLGQGPGRQETQYF
V: TRBV25-1; J: TRBJ2-5; length: 17; D: .; DNA: TGTGCCAGCAGTGAATTAAAGGAGGGCGGCCCCCAAGAGACCCAGTACTTC; CDR3: CASSELKEGGPQETQYF
V: TRBV29-1; J: TRBJ2-5; length: 14; D: TRBD2; DNA: TGCAGCGTTGAACGCCAGCGGGGGGGTGGGACCCAGTACTTC; CDR3: CSVERQRGGGTQYF
V: TRBV10-1; J: TRBJ1-1; length: 13; D: TRBD1; DNA: TGCGCCAGCAGACCGGACAGGGGATTAGCAGCTTTCTTT; CDR3: CASRPDRGLAAFF
V: TRBV9; J: TRBJ1-4; length: 14; D: .; DNA: TGTGCCAGCAGCGTCTTGGGGAGTGATGAAAAACTGTTTTTT; CDR3: CASSVLGSDEKLFF
V: TRBV10-3; J: TRBJ1-5; length: 15; D: .; DNA: TGTGCCATCAGAGACTCGGACACCCACGGTCAGCCCCAGCATTTT; CDR3: CAIRDSDTHGQPQHF
V: TRBV6-5; J: TRBJ2-7; length: 15; D: TRBD2; DNA: TGTGCCAGCAGTACCCTAGCGGGAGGGCCTCACGAGCAGTACTTC; CDR3: CASSTLAGGPHEQYF
V: TRBV11-2; J: TRBJ2-2; length: 15; D: TRBD2; DNA: TGTGCCAGCAGCGCCACTAGCGGCAACACCGGGGAGCTGTTTTTT; CDR3: CASSATSGNTGELFF
V: TRBV30; J: TRBJ1-5; length: 15; D: TRBD1; DNA: TGTGCCTGGAGTCCTGGGACAGTTATTAATCAGCCCCAGCATTTT; CDR3: CAWSPGTVINQPQHF
V: TRBV6-6; J: TRBJ1-2; length: 15; D: TRBD1; DNA: TGTGCCAGCAGTTACCCCGGCAGGGGGAACTATGGCTACACCTTC; CDR3: CASSYPGRGNYGYTF
V: TRBV5-6; J: TRBJ1-3; length: 14; D: TRBD1; DNA: TGTGCCAGCAGCGAGGACAGGGACGGAAACACCATATATTTT; CDR3: CASSEDRDGNTIYF
V: TRBV28; J: TRBJ2-7; length: 14; D: TRBD2; DNA: TGTGCCAGCATGGGCCTAGCGGGTTACTACGAGCAGTACTTC; CDR3: CASMGLAGYYEQYF
V: TRBV28; J: TRBJ2-5; length: 23; D: .; DNA: TGTGCCAGCAGTTTAAGTCGGAGACTTACCTCAGACAGTCCTACGCAGGCCCAAGAGACCCAGTACTTC; CDR3: CASSLSRRLTSDSPTQAQETQYF
V: TRBV7-2; J: TRBJ2-3; length: 14; D: .; DNA: TGTGCCAGCAGCCCCGGACAGAGCACAAATACGCAGTATTTT; CDR3: CASSPGQSTNTQYF
V: TRBV27; J: TRBJ1-2; length: 14; D: TRBD1; DNA: TGTGCCAGCAGTTTCGCAGGGGGGAACTATGGCTACACCTTC; CDR3: CASSFAGGNYGYTF
V: TRBV5-1; J: TRBJ1-6; length: 15; D: .; DNA: TGCGCCAGCAGCTTAGACGGAGCCGATAATTCACCCCTCCACTTT; CDR3: CASSLDGADNSPLHF
V: TRBV5-4; J: TRBJ1-1; length: 15; D: .; DNA: TGTGCCAGCAGCCCGATTGGCGGAAAGAACACTGAAGCTTTCTTT; CDR3: CASSPIGGKNTEAFF
V: TRBV5-1; J: TRBJ1-1; length: 15; D: .; DNA: TGCGCCAGCAGCTTGAACGGGGGGCTTATTGCTGAAGCTTTCTTT; CDR3: CASSLNGGLIAEAFF
V: TRBV7-2; J: TRBJ2-1; length: 16; D: TRBD1; DNA: TGTGCCAGCAGCCCTCCAGACAGGGGGCGCCGGGATGAGCAGTTCTTC; CDR3: CASSPPDRGRRDEQFF
V: TRBV11-2; J: TRBJ1-1; length: 14; D: .; DNA: TGTGCCAGCAGCTTAGAACGCGGCACCTTATTAGCTTTCTTT; CDR3: CASSLERGTLLAFF
V: TRBV19; J: TRBJ1-5; length: 17; D: .; DNA: TGTGCCAGTAGTATTAAGATTCCGACTATTAGCAATCAGCCCCAGCATTTT; CDR3: CASSIKIPTISNQPQHF
V: TRBV11-2; J: TRBJ2-1; length: 16; D: .; DNA: TGTGCCAGCAGCCAGGGGGCGGGAGGGCTTCCGGATGAGCAGTTCTTC; CDR3: CASSQGAGGLPDEQFF
V: TRBV30; J: TRBJ2-7; length: 13; D: .; DNA: TGTGCCTCCGCCACGGGAATAGGCGACGAGCAGTACTTC; CDR3: CASATGIGDEQYF
V: TRBV5-6; J: TRBJ1-2; length: 16; D: TRBD1; DNA: TGTGCCAGCAGCTTGTTCACCGGGACAGGGGCTTACGGCTACACCTTC; CDR3: CASSLFTGTGAYGYTF
V: TRBV6-6; J: TRBJ2-1; length: 16; D: TRBD2; DNA: TGTGCCAGCAGTCCGGCACTAGCGGGAGCCTACAATGAGCAGTTCTTC; CDR3: CASSPALAGAYNEQFF
V: TRBV5-1; J: TRBJ1-2; length: 14; D: .; DNA: TGCGCCAGCAGCTTCACTCAGGGTTTTTATGGCTACACCTTC; CDR3: CASSFTQGFYGYTF
V: TRBV18; J: TRBJ2-4; length: 16; D: TRBD2; DNA: TGTGCCAGCTCACCACCGTGGCTAGCGGGATTAAACATTCAGTACTTC; CDR3: CASSPPWLAGLNIQYF
V: TRBV6-6; J: TRBJ2-7; length: 16; D: .; DNA: TGTGCCAGCGTATCTGGGGCGGGAACGATCTCCTACGAGCAGTACTTC; CDR3: CASVSGAGTISYEQYF
V: TRBV4-1; J: TRBJ2-1; length: 16; D: TRBD2; DNA: TGCGCCAGCAGCCAAGGCCCTAGCGGGAGATACAATGAGCAGTTCTTC; CDR3: CASSQGPSGRYNEQFF
V: TRBV7-6; J: TRBJ2-2; length: 16; D: .; DNA: TGTGCCAGCAGGCAGATCGGCGGGCTCCCGCCCGGGGAGCTGTTTTTT; CDR3: CASRQIGGLPPGELFF
V: TRBV11-2; J: TRBJ2-7; length: 13; D: .; DNA: TGTGCCAGCACCCCGGGTCTAATCTACGAGCAGTACTTC; CDR3: CASTPGLIYEQYF
V: TRBV5-6; J: TRBJ2-5; length: 15; D: TRBD2; DNA: TGTGCCAGCAGCCTATCTAGCGGGAGGGCCCGGGAGCAGTACTTC; CDR3: CASSLSSGRAREQYF
V: TRBV28; J: TRBJ1-1; length: 14; D: TRBD1; DNA: TGTGCCAGCAGCCCCCCGGGACAGTACACTGAAGCTTTCTTT; CDR3: CASSPPGQYTEAFF
V: TRBV20-1; J: TRBJ1-1; length: 11; D: .; DNA: TGCAGTGCTTCATACAGGGAGAAAGCTTTCTTT; CDR3: CSASYREKAFF